This T cell receptor beta chain was found in a study of CXCR3-negative and CXCR3-positive naive CD8 T cells. Germline V gene sequence: CDR1 LGHNA, CDR2 YSLEER. The CDR3 spans 19 residues. TRB cDNA libraries were made by UMI-labeled 5' RACE. TCRdb reprocessed the 5' RACE reads and stores each CDR3 protein as one record, lacking DNA. This sample's clone table lists 45,000 to 60,000 distinct CDR3 sequences. Findings of the study overall: Cryopreserved cells partially lost CXCR3 expression, and fresh PBMCs were used in most assays.

About this clonotype itself: The antigen is unknown.

Sequencing used naive CXCR3- CD8+ T cells from blood. Subset given: CD45RO-CCR7+CD27+CD95- naive CD8+ T cells lacking CXCR3 (TNR3-). This chain uses TRBV4-3 with TRBJ2-7; lacking DNA, the TRBD2 call made by TCRdb goes unchecked. The TCR comes from a human donor in good health. Some clones in this sample may be carry-over from other donors' samples. CDR3 loop: CASSQDPVLGEGSSYEQYF.